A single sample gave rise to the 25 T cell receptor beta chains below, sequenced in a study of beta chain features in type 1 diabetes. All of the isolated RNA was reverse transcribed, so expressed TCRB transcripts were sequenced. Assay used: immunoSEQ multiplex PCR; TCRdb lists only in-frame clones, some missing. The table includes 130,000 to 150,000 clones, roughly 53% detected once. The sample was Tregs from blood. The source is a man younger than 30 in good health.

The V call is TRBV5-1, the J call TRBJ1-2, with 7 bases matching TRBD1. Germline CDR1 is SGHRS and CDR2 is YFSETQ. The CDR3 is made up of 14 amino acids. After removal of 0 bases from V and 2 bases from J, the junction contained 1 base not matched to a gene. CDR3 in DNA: TGCGCCAGCAGCTTGGAGGGACAGAACTATGGCTACACCTTC. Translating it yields CASSLEGQNYGYTF.

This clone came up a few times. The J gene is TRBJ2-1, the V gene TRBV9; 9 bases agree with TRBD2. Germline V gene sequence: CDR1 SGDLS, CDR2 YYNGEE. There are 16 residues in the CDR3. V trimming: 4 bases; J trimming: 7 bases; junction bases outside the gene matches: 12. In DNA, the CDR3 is TGTGCCAGCAGCACGTTTGGGCGGGGGGGCTCAAATGAGCAGTTCTTC. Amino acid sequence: CASSTFGRGGSNEQFF.

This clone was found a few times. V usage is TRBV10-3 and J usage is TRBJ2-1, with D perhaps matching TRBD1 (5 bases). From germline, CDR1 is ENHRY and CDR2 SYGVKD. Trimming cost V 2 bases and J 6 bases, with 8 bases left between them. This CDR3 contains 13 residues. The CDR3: CAISERGGNEQFF. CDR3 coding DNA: TGTGCCATCAGTGAGAGGGGTGGCAATGAGCAGTTCTTC.

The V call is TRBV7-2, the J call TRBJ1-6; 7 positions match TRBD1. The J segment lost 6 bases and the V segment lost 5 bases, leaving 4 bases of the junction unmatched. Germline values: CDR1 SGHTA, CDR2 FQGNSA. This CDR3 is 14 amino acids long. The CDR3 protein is CASSHGTANSPLHF. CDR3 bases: TGTGCCAGCAGCCACGGGACAGCTAATTCACCCCTCCACTTT.

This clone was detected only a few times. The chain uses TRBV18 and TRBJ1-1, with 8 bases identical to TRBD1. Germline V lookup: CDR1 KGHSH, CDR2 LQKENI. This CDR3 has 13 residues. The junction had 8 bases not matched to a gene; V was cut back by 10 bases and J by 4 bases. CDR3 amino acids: CATKQGVGTEAFF. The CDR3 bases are TGTGCCACAAAACAGGGGGTTGGCACTGAAGCTTTCTTT.

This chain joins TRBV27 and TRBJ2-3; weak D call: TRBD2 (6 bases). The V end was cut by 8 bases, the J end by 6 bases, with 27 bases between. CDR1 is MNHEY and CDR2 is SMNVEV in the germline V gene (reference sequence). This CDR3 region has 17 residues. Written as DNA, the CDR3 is TGTGCCAGCGCCCCTGACCTAGCGCGGTATGAAGTCGATACGCAGTATTTT. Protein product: CASAPDLARYEVDTQYF.

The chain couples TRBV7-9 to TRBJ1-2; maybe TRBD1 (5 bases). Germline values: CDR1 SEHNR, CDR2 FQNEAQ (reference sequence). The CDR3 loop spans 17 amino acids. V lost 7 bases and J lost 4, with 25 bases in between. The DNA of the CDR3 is TGTGCCAGCACTCCCCGCCTCCAGGGAGGGGTTGCCTATGGCTACACCTTC. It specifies CASTPRLQGGVAYGYTF. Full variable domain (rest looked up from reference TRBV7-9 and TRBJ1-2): DTGVSQNPRHKITKRGQNVTFRCDPISEHNRLYWYRQTLGQGPEFLTYFQNEAQLEKSRLLSDRFSAERPKGSFSTLEIQRTEQGDSAMYLCASTPRLQGGVAYGYTFGSGTRLTVV.

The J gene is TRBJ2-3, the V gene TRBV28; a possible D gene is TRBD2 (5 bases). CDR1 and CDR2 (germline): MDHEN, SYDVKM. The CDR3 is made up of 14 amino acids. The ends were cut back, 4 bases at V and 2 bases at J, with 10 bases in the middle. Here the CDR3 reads CASSSGLYTDTQYF. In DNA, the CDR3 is TGTGCCAGCAGTTCTGGACTTTACACAGATACGCAGTATTTT.

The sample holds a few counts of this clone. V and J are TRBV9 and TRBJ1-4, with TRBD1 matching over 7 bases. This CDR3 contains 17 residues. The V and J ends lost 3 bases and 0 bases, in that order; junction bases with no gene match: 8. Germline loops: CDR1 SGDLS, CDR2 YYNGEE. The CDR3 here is CASSATTGPTTNEKLFF. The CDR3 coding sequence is TGTGCCAGCAGCGCGACGACAGGGCCGACAACTAATGAAAAACTGTTTTTT.

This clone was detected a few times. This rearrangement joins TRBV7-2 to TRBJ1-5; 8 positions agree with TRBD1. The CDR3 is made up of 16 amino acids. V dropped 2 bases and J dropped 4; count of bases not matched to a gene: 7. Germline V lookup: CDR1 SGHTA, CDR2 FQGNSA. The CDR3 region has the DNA TGTGCCAGCAGCTTATTTGGGACAGGACGAAATCAGCCCCAGCATTTT. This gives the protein CASSLFGTGRNQPQHF.

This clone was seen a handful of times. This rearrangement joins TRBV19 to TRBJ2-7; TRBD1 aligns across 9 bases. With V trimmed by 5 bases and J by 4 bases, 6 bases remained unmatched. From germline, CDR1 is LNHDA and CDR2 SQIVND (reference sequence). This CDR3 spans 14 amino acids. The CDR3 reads CASSQMDRGYEQYF. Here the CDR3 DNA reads TGTGCCAGTAGTCAAATGGACAGGGGTTACGAGCAGTACTTC.

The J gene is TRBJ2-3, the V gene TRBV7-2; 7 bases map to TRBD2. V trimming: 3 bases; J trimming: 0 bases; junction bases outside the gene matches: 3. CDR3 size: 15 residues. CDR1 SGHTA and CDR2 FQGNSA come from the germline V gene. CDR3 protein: CASSLVGLSTDTQYF. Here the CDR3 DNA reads TGTGCCAGCAGCTTGGTGGGACTAAGCACAGATACGCAGTATTTT.

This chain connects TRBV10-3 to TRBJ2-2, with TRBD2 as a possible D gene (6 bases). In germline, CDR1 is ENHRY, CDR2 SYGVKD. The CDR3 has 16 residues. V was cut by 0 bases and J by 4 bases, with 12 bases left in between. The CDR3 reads CAISESGGKGTGELFF. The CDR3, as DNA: TGTGCCATCAGTGAGTCCGGGGGAAAGGGCACCGGGGAGCTGTTTTTT.

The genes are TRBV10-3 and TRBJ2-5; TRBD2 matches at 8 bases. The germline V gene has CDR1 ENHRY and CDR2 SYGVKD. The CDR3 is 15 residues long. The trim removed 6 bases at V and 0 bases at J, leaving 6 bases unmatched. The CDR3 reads CAISTSGRNQETQYF. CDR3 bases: TGTGCCATCAGCACTAGCGGAAGAAACCAAGAGACCCAGTACTTC.

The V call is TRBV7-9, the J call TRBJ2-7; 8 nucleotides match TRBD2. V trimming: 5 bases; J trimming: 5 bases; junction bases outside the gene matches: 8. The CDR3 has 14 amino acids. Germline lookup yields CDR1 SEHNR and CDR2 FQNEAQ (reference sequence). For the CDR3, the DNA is TGTGCCAGCAGCCCCGGCGGGGGGAGCCACGAGCAGTACTTC. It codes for CASSPGGGSHEQYF.

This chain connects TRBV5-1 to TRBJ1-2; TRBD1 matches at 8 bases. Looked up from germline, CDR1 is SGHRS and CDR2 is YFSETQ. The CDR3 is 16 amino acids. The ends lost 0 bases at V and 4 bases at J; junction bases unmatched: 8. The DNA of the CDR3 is TGCGCCAGCAGCTTGGCCAGTCAGGGGGCTATCTATGGCTACACCTTC. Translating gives CASSLASQGAIYGYTF.

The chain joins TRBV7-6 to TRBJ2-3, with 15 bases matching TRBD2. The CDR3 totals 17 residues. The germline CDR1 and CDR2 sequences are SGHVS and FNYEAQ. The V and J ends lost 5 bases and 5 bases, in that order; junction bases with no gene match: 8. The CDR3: CASSASGLAGGGDTQYF. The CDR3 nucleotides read TGTGCCAGCAGCGCCTCGGGACTAGCGGGGGGTGGAGATACGCAGTATTTT.

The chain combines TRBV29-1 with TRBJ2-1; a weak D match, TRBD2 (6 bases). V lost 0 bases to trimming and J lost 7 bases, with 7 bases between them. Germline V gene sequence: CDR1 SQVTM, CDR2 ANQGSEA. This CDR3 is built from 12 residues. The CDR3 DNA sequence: TGCAGCGTTGAAGATCGGGGGAATGAGCAGTTCTTC. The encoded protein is CSVEDRGNEQFF.

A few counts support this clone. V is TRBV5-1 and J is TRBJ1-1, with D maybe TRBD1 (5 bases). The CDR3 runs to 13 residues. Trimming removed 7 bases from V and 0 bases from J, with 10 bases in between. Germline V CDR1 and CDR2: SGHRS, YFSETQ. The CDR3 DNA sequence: TGCGCCAGCGGAGGGACGGTGAACACTGAAGCTTTCTTT. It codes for CASGGTVNTEAFF.

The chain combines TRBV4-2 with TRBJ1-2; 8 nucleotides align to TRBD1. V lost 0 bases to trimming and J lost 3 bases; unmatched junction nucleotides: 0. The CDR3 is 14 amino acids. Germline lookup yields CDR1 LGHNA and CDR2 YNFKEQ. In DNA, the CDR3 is TGTGCCAGCAGCCAAGAGGACAGGGACTATGGCTACACCTTC. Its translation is CASSQEDRDYGYTF.

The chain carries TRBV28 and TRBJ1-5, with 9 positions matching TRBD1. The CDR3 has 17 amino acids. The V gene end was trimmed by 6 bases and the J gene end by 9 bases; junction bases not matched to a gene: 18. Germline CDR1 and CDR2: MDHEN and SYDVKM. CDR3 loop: CASRPHPGQGSSGPQHF. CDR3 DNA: TGTGCCAGCAGACCCCATCCGGGACAGGGATCCTCGGGGCCCCAGCATTTT.

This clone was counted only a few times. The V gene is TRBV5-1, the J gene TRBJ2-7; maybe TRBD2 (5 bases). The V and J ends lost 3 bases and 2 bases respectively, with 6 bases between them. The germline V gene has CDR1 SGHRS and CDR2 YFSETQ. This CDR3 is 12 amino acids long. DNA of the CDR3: TGCGCCAGCAGCTCCGGGGCCTACGAGCAGTACTTC. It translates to CASSSGAYEQYF.

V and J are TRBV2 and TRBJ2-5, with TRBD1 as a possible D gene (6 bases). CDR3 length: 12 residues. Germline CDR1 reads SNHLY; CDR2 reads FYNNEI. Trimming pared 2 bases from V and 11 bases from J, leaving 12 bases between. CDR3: CASSEPQGLQYF. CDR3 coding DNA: TGTGCCAGCAGTGAACCTCAGGGGTTACAGTACTTC.

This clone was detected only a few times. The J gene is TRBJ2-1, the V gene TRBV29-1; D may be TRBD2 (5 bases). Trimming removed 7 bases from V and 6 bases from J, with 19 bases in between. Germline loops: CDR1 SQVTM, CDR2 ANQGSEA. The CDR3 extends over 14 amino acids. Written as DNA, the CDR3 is TGCAGCGCTCGGACTCATCTCCGTTCCAATGAGCAGTTCTTC. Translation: CSARTHLRSNEQFF.

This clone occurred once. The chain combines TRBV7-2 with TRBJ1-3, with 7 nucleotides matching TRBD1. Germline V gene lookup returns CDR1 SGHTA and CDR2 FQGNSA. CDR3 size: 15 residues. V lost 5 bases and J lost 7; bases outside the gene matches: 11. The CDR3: CASSPGTALRNTIYF. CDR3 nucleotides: TGTGCCAGCAGCCCTGGGACAGCCTTACGGAACACCATATATTTT.